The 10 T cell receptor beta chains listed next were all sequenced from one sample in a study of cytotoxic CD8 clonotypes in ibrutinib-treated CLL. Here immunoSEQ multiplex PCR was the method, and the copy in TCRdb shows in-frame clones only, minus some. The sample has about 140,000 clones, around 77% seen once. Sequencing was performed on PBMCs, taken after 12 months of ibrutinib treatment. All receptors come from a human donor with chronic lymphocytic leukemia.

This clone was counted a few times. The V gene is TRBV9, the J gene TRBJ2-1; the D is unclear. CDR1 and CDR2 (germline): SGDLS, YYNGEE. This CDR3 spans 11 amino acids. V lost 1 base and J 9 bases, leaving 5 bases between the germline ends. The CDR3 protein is CASSVSTEQFF. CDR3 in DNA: TGTGCCAGCAGCGTATCGACTGAGCAGTTCTTC.

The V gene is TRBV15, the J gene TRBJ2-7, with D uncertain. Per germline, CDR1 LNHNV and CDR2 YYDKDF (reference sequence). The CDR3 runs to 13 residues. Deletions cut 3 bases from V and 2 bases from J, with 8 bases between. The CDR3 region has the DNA TGTGCCACCAGCAGCACGACTCCCTACGAGCAGTACTTC. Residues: CATSSTTPYEQYF.

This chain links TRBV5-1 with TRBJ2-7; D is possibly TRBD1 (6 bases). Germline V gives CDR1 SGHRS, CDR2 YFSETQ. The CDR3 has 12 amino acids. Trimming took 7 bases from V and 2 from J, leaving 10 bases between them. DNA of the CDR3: TGCGCCAGCTCCACAGGGCCCTACGAGCAGTACTTC. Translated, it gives CASSTGPYEQYF.

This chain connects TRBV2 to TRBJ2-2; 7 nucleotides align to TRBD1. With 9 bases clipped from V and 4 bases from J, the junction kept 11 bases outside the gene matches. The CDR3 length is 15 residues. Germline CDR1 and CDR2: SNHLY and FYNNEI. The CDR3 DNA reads TGTGCCAGTACGACAGGGTCTTTTGGCACCGGGGAGCTGTTTTTT. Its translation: CASTTGSFGTGELFF. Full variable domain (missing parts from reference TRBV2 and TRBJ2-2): EPEVTQTPSHQVTQMGQEVILRCVPISNHLYFYWYRQILGQKVEFLVSFYNNEISEKSEIFDDQFSVERPDGSNFTLKIRSTKLEDSAMYFCASTTGSFGTGELFFGEGSRLTVL.

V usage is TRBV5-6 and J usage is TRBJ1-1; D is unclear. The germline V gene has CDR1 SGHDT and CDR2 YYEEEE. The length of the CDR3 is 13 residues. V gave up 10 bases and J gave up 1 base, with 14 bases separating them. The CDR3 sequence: CAPRSQRNTEAFF. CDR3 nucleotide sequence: TGTGCCCCGAGGTCACAGCGGAACACTGAAGCTTTCTTT.

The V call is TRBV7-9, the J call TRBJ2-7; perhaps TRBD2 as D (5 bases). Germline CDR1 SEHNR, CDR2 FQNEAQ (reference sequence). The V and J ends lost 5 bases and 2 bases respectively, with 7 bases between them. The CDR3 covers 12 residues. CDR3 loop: CASSPGTYEQYF. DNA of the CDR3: TGTGCCAGCAGCCCCGGGACCTACGAGCAGTACTTC.

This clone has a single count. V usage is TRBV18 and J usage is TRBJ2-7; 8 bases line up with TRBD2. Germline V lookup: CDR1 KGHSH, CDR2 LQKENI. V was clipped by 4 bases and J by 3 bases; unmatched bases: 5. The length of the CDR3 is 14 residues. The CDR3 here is CASSLTSGDYEQYF. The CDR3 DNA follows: TGTGCCAGCTCACTAACTAGCGGAGACTACGAGCAGTACTTC.

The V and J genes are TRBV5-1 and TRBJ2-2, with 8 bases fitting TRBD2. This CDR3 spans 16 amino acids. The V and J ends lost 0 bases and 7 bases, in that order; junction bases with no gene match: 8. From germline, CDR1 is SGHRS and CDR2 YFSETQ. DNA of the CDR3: TGCGCCAGCAGCTTGGTCTCTAGCGGGTTTGACGGGGAGCTGTTTTTT. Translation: CASSLVSSGFDGELFF.

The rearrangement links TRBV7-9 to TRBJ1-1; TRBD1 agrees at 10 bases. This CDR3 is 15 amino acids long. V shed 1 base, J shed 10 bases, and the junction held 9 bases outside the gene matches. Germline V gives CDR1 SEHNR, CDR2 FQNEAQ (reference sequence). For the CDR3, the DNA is TGTGCCAGCAGCTTAGGGGCCGACAGGGGGCAGGTAGCTTTCTTT. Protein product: CASSLGADRGQVAFF.

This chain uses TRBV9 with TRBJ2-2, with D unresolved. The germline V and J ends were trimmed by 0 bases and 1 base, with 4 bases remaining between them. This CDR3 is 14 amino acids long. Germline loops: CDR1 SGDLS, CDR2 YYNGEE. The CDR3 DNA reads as TGTGCCAGCAGCGTAGCTGGGAACACCGGGGAGCTGTTTTTT. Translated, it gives CASSVAGNTGELFF.